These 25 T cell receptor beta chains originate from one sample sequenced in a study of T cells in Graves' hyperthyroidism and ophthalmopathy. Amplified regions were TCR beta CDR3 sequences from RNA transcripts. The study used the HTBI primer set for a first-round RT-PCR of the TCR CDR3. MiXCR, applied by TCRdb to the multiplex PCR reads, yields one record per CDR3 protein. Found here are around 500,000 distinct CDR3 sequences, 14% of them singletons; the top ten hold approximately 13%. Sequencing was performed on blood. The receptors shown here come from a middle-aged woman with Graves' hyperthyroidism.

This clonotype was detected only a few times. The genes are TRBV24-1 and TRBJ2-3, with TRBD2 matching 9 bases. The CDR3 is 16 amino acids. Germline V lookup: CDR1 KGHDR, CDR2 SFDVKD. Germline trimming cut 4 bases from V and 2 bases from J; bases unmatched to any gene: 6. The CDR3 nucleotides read TGTGCCACCAGTGAGTTAGCGGGAGCCGACACAGATACGCAGTATTTT. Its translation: CATSELAGADTDTQYF.

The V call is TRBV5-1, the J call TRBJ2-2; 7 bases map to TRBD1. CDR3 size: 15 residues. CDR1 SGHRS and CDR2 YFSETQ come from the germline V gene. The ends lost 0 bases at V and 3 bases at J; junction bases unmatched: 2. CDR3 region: CASSLADRDTGELFF. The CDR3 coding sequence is TGCGCCAGCAGCTTGGCTGACAGGGACACCGGGGAGCTGTTTTTT.

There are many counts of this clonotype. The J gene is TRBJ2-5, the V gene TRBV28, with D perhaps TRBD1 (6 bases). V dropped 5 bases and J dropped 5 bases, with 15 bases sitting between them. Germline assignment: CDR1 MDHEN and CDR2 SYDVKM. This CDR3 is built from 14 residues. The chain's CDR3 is CASSVLTGSETQYF. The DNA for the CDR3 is TGTGCCAGCAGTGTACTGACAGGTTCCGAGACCCAGTACTTC.

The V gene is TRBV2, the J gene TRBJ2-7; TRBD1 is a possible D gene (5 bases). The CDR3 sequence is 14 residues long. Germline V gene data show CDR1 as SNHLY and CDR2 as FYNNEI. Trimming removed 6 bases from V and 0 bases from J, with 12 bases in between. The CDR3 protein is CASRRTPSSYEQYF. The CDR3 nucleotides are TGTGCCAGCAGAAGGACACCAAGCTCCTACGAGCAGTACTTC.

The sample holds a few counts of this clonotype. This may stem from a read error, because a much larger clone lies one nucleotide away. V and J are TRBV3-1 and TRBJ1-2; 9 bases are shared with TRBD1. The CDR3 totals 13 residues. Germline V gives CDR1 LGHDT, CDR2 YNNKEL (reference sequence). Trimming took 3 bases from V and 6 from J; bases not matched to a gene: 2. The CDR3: CASSHGQGNGYTF. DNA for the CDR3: TGTGCCAGCAGCCACGGACAGGGGAATGGCTACACCTTC.

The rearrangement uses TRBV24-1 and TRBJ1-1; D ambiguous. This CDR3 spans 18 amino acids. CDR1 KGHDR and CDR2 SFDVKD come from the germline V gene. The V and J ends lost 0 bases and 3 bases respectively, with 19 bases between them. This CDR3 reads CATSDLRPTGVFYTEAFF. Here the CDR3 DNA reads TGTGCCACCAGTGATTTGCGTCCCACGGGCGTATTTTACACTGAAGCTTTCTTT.

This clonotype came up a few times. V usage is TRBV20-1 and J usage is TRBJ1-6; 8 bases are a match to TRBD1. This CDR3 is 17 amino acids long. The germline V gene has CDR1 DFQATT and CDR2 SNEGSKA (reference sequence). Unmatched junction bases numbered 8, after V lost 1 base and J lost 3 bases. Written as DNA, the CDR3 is TGCAGTGCTAGAGCCGGGACAGGCCTATTCTATAATTCACCCCTCCACTTT. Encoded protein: CSARAGTGLFYNSPLHF.

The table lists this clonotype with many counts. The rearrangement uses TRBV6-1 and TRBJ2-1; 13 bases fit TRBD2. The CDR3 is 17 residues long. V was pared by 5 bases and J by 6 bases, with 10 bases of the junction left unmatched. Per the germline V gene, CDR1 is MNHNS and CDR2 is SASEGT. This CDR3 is CASSLRTGLAGLNEQFF. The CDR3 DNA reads TGTGCCAGCAGTCTTCGGACGGGACTAGCGGGACTCAATGAGCAGTTCTTC.

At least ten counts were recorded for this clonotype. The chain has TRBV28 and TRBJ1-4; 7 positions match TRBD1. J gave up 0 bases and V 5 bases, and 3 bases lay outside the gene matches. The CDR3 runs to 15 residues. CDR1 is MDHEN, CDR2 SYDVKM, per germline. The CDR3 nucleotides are TGTGCCAGCAGTACCGGGACAGCAACTAATGAAAAACTGTTTTTT. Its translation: CASSTGTATNEKLFF.

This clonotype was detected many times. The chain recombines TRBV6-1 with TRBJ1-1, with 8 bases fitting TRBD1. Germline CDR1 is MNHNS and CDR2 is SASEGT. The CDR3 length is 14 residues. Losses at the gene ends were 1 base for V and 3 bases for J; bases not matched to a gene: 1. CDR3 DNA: TGTGCCAGCAGTGAAGACAGGGGGGACACTGAAGCTTTCTTT. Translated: CASSEDRGDTEAFF.

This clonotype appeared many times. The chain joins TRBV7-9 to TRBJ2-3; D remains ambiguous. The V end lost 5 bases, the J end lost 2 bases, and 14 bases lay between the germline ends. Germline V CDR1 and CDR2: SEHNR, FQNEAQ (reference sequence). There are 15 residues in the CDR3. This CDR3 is CASSPWTASTDTQYF. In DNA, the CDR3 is TGTGCCAGCAGCCCTTGGACGGCCTCCACAGATACGCAGTATTTT.

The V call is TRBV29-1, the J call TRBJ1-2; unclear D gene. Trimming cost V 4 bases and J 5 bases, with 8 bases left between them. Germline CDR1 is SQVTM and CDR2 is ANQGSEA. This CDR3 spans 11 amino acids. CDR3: CSVGRGYGYTF. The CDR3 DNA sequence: TGCAGCGTTGGCCGGGGATATGGCTACACCTTC.

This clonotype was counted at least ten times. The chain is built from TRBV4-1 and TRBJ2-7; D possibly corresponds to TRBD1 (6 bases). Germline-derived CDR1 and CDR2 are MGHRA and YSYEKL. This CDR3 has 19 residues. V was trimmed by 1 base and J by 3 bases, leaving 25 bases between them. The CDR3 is CASSQALSLFGDTLYEQYF. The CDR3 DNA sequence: TGCGCCAGCAGCCAAGCACTTTCGTTATTCGGGGACACCCTCTACGAGCAGTACTTC.

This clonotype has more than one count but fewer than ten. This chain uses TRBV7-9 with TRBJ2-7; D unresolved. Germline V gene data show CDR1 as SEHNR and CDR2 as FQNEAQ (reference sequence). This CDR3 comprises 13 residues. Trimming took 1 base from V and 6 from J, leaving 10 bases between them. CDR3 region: CASSLDSYREQYF. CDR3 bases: TGTGCCAGCAGCTTAGATTCGTACCGCGAGCAGTACTTC.

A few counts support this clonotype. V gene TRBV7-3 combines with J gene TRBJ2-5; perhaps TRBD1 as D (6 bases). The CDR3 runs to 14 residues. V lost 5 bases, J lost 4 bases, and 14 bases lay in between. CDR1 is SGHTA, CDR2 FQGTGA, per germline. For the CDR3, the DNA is TGTGCCAGCAGCCCACTGGGGGCGGGAGAGACCCAGTACTTC. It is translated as CASSPLGAGETQYF.

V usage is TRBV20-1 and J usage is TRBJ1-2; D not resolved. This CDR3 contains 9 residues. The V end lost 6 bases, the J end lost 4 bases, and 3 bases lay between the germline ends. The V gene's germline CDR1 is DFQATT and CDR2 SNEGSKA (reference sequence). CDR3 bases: TGCAGTGCCACCTATGGCTACACCTTC. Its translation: CSATYGYTF.

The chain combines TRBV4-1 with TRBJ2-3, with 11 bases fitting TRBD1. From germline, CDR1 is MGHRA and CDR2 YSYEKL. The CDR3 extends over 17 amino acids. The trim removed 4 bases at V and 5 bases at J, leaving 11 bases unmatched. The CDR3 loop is CASSLPRTGGGLDTQYF. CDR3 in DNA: TGCGCCAGCAGCCTTCCCCGGACAGGGGGCGGTCTAGATACGCAGTATTTT.

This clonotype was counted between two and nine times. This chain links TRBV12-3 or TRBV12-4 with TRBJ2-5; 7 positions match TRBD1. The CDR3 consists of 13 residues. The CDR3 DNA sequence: TGTGCAAGCTACAGGGGCCCTCCAGATAACCAGTACTTC. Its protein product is CASYRGPPDNQYF.

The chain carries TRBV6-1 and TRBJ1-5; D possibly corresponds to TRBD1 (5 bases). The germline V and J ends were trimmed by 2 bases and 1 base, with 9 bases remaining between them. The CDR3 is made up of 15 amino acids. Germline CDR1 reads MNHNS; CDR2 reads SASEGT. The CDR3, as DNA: TGTGCCAGCAGTGAAATGTGGGGCAGCAATCAGCCCCAGCATTTT. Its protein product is CASSEMWGSNQPQHF.

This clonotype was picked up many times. The CDR3 sequence is CASSLSSGTGIGKLFF. The CDR3 DNA reads TGTGCCAGCAGTTTATCTTCCGGGACAGGGATCGGAAAACTGTTTTTT. The chain combines TRBV27 with TRBJ1-4; 9 bases line up with TRBD1. J gave up 10 bases and V 0 bases, and 9 bases lay outside the gene matches. Per germline, CDR1 MNHEY and CDR2 SMNVEV (reference sequence). CDR3 length: 16 residues. Full variable domain (missing parts from reference TRBV27 and TRBJ1-4): EAQVTQNPRYLITVTGKKLTVTCSQNMNHEYMSWYRQDPGLGLRQIYYSMNVEVTDKGDVPEGYKVSRKEKRNFPLILESPSPNQTSLYFCASSLSSGTGIGKLFFGSGTQLSVL.

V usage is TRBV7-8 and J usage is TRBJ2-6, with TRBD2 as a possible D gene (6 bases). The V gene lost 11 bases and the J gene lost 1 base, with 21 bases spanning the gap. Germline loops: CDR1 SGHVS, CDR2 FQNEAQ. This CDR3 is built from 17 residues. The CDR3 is CAGGKGQDVSGANVLTF. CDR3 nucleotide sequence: TGTGCCGGGGGGAAAGGACAAGATGTGTCTGGGGCCAACGTCCTGACTTTC. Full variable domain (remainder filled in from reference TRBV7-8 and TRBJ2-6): GAGVSQSPRYKVAKRGQDVALRCDPISGHVSLFWYQQALGQGPEFLTYFQNEAQLDKSGLPSDRFFAERPEGSVSTLKIQRTQQEDSAVYLCAGGKGQDVSGANVLTFGAGSRLTVL.

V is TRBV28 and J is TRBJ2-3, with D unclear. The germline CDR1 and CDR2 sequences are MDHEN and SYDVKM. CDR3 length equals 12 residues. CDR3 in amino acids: CAYSSPADTQYF. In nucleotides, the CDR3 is TGTGCTTACAGCAGCCCGGCAGATACGCAGTATTTT.

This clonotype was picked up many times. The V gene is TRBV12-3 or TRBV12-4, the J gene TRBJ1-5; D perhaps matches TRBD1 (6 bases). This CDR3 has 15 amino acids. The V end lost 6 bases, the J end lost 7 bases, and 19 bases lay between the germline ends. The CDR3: CASSTKTGKGQPQHF. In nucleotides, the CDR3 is TGTGCCAGCAGCACCAAAACAGGGAAAGGACAGCCCCAGCATTTT.

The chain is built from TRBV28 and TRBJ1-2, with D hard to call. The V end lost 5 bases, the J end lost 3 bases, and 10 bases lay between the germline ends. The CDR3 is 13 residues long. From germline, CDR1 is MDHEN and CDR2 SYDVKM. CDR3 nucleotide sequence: TGTGCCAGCAGTCCCGTGCCTGACTATGGCTACACCTTC. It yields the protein CASSPVPDYGYTF.

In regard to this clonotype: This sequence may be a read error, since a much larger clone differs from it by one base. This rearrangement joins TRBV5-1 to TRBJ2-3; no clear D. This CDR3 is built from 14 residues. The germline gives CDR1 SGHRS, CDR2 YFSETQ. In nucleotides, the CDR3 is TGCACCAGCAGACCGACGGTGAGCACAGATACGCAGTATTTT. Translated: CTSRPTVSTDTQYF.